The T cell receptor (beta chain) under discussion was sequenced for a study of shared clonotypes between healthy human individuals. Study context: Contributing individuals were a couple of females and a few males aged 18 to 49. Broader study findings: Despite large depth, sorted-subset datasets appeared incompletely sequenced. Enrolling few donors narrowed the genetic and exposure-history diversity that was represented.

Measured with immunoSEQ multiplex PCR; TCRdb has only the in-frame clones, and not every one. Found here are 2,500,000 or so clones, roughly 93% of them singletons; the top ten hold 0.35% to 0.45%. The length of the CDR3 is 14 residues. Trimming removed 0 bases from V and 5 bases from J, with 8 bases in between. The V gene's germline CDR1 is MNHEY and CDR2 SVGAGI. Concerning this clone: Its antigen is not known.

The TCR was taken from a man between 18 and 29 years old in good health. Some clones in this sample may be carry-over from other donors' samples. The rearrangement links TRBV6-5 to TRBJ2-1; D perhaps matches TRBD1 (6 bases). Sequenced sample: naive CD4+ T cells from PBMCs. Subset in this sample: CD45RA+ positively selected. CDR3 in DNA: TGTGCCAGCAGTTACTCACGGGACAACAATGAGCAGTTCTTC. This encodes CASSYSRDNNEQFF.